This TCR beta chain was captured in a study of early T cells in non-severe SARS-CoV-2 infection. Turning to the study itself: Alpha and beta chains were unpaired, from unsorted whole-blood bulk RNA.

In the library, individual cDNA molecules carried attached unique molecular identifiers. One entry per CDR3 protein, called by TCRdb with MiXCR from the 5' RACE reads. The table has fewer than 45,000 distinct CDR3 sequences, 9.9% seen once. This clonotype appeared many times. The sequenced material came from whole blood. The sequence was obtained from an adult who was a healthcare worker with PCR-confirmed SARS-CoV-2 infection or an uninfected control (not recorded which).

Here the CDR3 DNA reads TGTGCCAGCAGCTCTTGGACTAGCGGGGTTGGCGATACGCAGTATTTT. Protein sequence: CASSSWTSGVGDTQYF. This chain joins TRBV14 and TRBJ2-3; TRBD2 aligns across 12 bases. Germline values: CDR1 SGHDN, CDR2 FVKESK. The CDR3 has 16 residues. Germline trimming cut 5 bases from V and 6 bases from J; bases unmatched to any gene: 9.